This TCR beta chain originates from a study of T-cell memory formation after mild COVID-19. Points from the study as a whole: Clones contracting day 15 to 85 were balanced CD4/CD8; later expanders leaned CD4+.

TCRdb re-called the 5' RACE reads through MiXCR, storing one row per CDR3 protein. The table lists a few hundred thousand distinct CDR3 sequences, approximately 9% of them singletons, with roughly a fifth in the top ten. With V trimmed by 11 bases and J by 6 bases, 6 bases remained unmatched. Germline V gene data show CDR1 as ENHRY and CDR2 as SYGVKD. The CDR3 sequence is 11 residues long. This clonotype came up many times. Its antigen is still unknown. This receptor was obtained from a man younger than 30 who had mild COVID-19 (a few samples of this study predate the infection). Cell type and time point are not known. The V and J genes are TRBV10-3 and TRBJ1-1; 7 bases map to TRBD1. The material sequenced was PBMCs or a T cell subset sorted from them (not recorded which). The CDR3, as DNA: TGTGCCGTCACTACAGGGGCTGAAGCTTTCTTT. It codes for CAVTTGAEAFF.